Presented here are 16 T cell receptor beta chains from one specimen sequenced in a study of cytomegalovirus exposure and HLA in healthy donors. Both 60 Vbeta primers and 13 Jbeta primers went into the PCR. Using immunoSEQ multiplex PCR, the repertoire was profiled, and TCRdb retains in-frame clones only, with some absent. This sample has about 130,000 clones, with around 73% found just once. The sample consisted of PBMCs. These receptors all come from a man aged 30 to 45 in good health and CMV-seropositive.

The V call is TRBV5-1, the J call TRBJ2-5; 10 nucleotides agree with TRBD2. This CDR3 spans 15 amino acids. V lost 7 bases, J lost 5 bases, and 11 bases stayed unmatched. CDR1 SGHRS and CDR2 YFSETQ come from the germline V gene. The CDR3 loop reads CASFGLAASGETQYF. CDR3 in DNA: TGCGCCAGCTTCGGACTAGCGGCATCGGGGGAGACCCAGTACTTC.

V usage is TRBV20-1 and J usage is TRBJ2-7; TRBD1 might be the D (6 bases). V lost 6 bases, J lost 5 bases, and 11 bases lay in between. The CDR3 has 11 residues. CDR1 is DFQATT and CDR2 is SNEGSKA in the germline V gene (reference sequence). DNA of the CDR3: TGCAGTGCCTCACCAGGGGACGAGCAGTACTTC. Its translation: CSASPGDEQYF.

This chain's CDR3 is CASSVGSGQTYEQYF. The CDR3 nucleotides are TGTGCCAGCAGCGTAGGGTCCGGACAAACCTACGAGCAGTACTTC. V is TRBV9 and J is TRBJ2-7, with D possibly being TRBD1 (5 bases). The CDR3 covers 15 residues. Trimming removed 0 bases from V and 2 bases from J, with 12 bases in between. The V gene's germline CDR1 is SGDLS and CDR2 YYNGEE.

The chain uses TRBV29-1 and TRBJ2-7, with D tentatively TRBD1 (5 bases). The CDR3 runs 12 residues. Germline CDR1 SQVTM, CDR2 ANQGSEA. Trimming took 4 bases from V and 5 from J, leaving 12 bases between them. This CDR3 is CSVGLGPNEQYF. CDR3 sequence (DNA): TGCAGCGTTGGATTGGGGCCTAACGAGCAGTACTTC.

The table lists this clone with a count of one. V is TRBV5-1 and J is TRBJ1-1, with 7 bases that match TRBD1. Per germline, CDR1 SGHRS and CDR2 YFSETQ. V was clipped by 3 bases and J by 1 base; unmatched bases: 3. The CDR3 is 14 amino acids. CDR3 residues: CASSSGQANTEAFF. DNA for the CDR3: TGCGCCAGCAGCTCAGGACAGGCGAACACTGAAGCTTTCTTT.

For the CDR3, the DNA is TGTGCCAGCAGCCACGGCCGGGTCGTCGACGAGCAGTACTTC. Protein: CASSHGRVVDEQYF. The genes are TRBV7-9 and TRBJ2-7; no definite D call. The CDR3 extends over 14 amino acids. With 5 bases removed from V and 5 bases from J, the gap between germline ends came to 16 bases. Germline values: CDR1 SEHNR, CDR2 FQNEAQ (reference sequence).

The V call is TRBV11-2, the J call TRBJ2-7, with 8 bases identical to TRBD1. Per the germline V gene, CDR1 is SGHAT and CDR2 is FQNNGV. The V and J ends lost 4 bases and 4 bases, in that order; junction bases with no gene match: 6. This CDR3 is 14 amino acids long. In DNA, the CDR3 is TGTGCCAGCAGCTATACCACAGGGGGGTACGAGCAGTACTTC. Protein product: CASSYTTGGYEQYF.

In DNA, the CDR3 is TGTGCCAGCAGTCTCCCGGGACTAGCGGGAGTGCCCCTCTTCTACAATGAGCAGTTCTTC. Translating it yields CASSLPGLAGVPLFYNEQFF. The genes are TRBV21-1 and TRBJ2-1; the table's D call TRBD2 went unverified against the DNA. TRBV21-1 constitutes a pseudogene. This CDR3 has 20 residues.

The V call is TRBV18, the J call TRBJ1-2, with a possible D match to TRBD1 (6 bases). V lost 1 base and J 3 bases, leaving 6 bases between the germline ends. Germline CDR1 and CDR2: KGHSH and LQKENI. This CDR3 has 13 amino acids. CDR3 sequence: CASSPRTDYGYTF. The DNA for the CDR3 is TGTGCCAGCTCACCACGGACAGACTATGGCTACACCTTC.

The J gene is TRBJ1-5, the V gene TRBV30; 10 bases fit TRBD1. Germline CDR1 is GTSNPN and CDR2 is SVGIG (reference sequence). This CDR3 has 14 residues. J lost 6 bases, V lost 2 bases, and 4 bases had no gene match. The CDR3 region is CAWSPDRGLQPQHF. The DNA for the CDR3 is TGTGCCTGGAGTCCCGACAGGGGGCTTCAGCCCCAGCATTTT.

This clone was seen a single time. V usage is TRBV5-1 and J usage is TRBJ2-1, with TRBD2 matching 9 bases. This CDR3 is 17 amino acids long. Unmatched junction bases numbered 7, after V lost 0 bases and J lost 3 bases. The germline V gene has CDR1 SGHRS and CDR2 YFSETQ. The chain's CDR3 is CASSLDSGLANYNEQFF. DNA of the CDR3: TGCGCCAGCAGCTTGGATTCCGGACTAGCGAACTACAATGAGCAGTTCTTC.

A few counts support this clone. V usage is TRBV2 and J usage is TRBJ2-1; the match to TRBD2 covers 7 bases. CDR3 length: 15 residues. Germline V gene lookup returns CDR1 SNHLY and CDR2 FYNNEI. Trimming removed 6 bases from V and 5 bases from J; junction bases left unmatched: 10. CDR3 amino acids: CASRRSGAADNEQFF. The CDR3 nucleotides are TGTGCCAGCAGGAGGAGCGGGGCAGCCGACAATGAGCAGTTCTTC. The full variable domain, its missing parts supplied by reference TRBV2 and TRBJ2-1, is EPEVTQTPSHQVTQMGQEVILRCVPISNHLYFYWYRQILGQKVEFLVSFYNNEISEKSEIFDDQFSVERPDGSNFTLKIRSTKLEDSAMYFCASRRSGAADNEQFFGPGTRLTVL.

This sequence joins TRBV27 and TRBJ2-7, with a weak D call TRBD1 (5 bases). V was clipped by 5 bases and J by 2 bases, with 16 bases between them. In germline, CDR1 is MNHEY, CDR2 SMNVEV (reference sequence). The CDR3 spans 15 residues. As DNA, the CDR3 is TGTGCCAGCAGTCTAGGGCCCAGGGCGGCCTACGAGCAGTACTTC. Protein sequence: CASSLGPRAAYEQYF.

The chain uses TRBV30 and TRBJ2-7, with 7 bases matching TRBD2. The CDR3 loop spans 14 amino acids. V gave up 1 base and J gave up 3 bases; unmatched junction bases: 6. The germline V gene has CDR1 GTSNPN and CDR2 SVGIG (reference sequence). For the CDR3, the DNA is TGTGCCTGGAGTGAACTAGCGAAACACTACGAGCAGTACTTC. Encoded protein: CAWSELAKHYEQYF.

CDR3 loop: CASSESGQGGTEAFF. As DNA, the CDR3 is TGCGCCAGCAGTGAGTCGGGGCAGGGTGGAACTGAAGCTTTCTTT. The chain has TRBV10-1 and TRBJ1-1, with a tentative D call TRBD1 (5 bases). CDR3 length: 15 residues. V lost 0 bases to trimming and J lost 5 bases, with 13 bases between them. In germline, CDR1 is WNHNN, CDR2 SYGVQD (reference sequence).

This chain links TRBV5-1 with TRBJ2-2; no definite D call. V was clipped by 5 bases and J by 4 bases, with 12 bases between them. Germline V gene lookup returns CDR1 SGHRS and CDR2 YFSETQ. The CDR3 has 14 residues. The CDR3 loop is CASRLTISTGELFF. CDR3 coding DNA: TGCGCCAGCAGACTTACCATTTCCACCGGGGAGCTGTTTTTT.